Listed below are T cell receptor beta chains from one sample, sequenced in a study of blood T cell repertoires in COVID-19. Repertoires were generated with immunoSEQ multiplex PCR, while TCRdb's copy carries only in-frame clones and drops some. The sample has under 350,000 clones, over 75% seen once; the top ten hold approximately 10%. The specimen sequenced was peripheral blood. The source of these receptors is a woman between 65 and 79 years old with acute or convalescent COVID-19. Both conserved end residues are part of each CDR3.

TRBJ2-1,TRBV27,CASSPRLAEISPKEQFF
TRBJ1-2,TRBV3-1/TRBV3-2,CASSPTDNYGYTF
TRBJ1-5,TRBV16,CASSQRQGTNQPQHF
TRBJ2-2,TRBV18,CASSPRWGANTGELFF
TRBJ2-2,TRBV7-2,CASRSYPGELFF
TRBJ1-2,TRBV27,CASSLSPGQGNYGYTF
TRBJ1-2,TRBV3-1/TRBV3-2,CASSQENGLYGYTF
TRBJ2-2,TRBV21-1,CASSLNGTGTGAGELFF
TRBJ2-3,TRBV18,CASSPLGAPPDTQYF
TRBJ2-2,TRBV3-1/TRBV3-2,CASSPRSRELFF
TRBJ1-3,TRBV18,CASSLTPGVEGNTIYF
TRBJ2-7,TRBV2,CASNRVTVAAYEQYF
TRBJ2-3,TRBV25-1,CASSEPLGDTQYF
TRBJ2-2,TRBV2,CASSAVLNTGELFF
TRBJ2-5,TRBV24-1,CATSDPNSGRETQYF
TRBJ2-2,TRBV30,CAWRGLNTGELFF
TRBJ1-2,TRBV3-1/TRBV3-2,CASSPDRAGYTF
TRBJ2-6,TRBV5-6,CASSLSHSGANVLTF
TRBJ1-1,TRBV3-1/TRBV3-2,CASSQYLVLSTEAFF
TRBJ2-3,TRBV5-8,CASSLGGAGGDTQYF
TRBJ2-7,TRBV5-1,CASSRDSFYEQYF
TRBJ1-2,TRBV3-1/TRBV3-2,CASSPRTSTGGYTF
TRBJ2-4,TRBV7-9,CASSLGAASNIQYF
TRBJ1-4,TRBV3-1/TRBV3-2,CASSPWTGVNEKLFF
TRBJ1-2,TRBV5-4,CASSSPQGNYGYTF
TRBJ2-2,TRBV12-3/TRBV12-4,CASSLGGEELFF
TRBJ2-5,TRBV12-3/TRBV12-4,CASSRRSDETQYF
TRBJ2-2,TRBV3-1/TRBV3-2,CASSRGGTSGNTGELFF
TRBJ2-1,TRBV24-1,CATSSSGIYNEQFF